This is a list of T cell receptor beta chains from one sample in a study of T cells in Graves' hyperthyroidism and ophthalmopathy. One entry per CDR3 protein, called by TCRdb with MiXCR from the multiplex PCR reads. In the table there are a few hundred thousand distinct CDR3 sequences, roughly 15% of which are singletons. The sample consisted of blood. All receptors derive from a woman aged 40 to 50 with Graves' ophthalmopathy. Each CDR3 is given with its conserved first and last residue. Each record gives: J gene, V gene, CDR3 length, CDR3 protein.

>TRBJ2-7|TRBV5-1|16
CASSLGPPGRGYEQYF
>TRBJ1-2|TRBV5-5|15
CASSLVDRFNYGYTF
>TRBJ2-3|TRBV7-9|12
CASDEESDTQYF
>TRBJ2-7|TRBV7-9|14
CASSLGEVKNEQYF
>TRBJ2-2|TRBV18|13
CASSPPPTAELFF
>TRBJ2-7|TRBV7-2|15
CASSPTRTTAYEQYF
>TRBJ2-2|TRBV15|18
CATSRDVRLAMNTGELFF
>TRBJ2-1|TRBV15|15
CATSRGLTSGRTMFF
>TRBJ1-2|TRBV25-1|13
CASSSIGVYGYTF
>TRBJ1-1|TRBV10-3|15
CAISTRDSSTLEAFF
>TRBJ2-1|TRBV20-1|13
CSARDTGYNEQFF
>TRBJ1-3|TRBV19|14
CASTGQWSGNTIYF
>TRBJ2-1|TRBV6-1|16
CASHPKGGGEGNEQFF
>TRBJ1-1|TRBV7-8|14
CASSLQGPGTEAFF
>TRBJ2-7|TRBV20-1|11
CSAYRGYEQYF
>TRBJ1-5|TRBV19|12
CASSPGFGPQHF
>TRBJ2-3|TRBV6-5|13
CASSYSMGDTQYF
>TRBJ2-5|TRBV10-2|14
CASSESYSEETQYF
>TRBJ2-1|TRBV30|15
CACIKGGRSYNEQFF
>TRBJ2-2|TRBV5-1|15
CASGRESAGTGELFF
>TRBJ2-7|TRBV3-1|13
CASSQSSGRGQYF
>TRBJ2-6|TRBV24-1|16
CATSDSSGSGANVLTF
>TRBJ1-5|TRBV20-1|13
CSASPGLKQPQHF
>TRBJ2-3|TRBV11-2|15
CASSLGRDRVDTQYF
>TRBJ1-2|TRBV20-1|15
CSAREARVRNYGYTF
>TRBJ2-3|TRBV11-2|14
CASSLDGNTDTQYF
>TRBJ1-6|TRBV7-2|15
CASSFQDRLTSALHF
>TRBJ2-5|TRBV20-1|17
CSARDEGHRGPSGTQYF
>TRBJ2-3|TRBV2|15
CASSYEREFADTQYF
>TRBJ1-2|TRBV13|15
CASSYGGRGNYGYTF
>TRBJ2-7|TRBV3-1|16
CASSQTLLVGFYEQYF
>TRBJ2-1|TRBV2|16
CASSEALAGRYNEQFF
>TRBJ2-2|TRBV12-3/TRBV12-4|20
CASSPNRRLAGGTNTGELFF
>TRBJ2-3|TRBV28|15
CASSRKWTGQVTQYF
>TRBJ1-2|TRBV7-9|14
CASSLGQGFGGYTF
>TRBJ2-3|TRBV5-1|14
CASSLEAPTDTQYF
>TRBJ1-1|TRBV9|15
CASSTIGQGETEAFF